This T cell receptor (beta chain) was found in a study of blood T cell repertoires in COVID-19. Study overall: Acute and convalescent COVID-19 specimens originated in the United States, Italy and Spain. T cells, B-cell-depleted T cells, or PBMCs provided the cDNA or gDNA that served as material.

In the authors' workflow: The authors estimated nucleated cell counts from reference gene primer amplification. Data came from immunoSEQ multiplex PCR; TCRdb stores just in-frame clones and leaves some out. Clone size and V and J calls were adopted from that table, with D and trimming inferred from the DNA. The profile shows 250,000 to 300,000 clones, 81% of them singletons. Deletions cut 4 bases from V and 1 base from J, with 11 bases between. CDR3 length equals 14 residues. CDR1 SGHRS and CDR2 YFSETQ come from the germline V gene. Material for sequencing was peripheral blood. The sequence was collected from a woman in her fifties or sixties with active or convalescent COVID-19. This rearrangement joins TRBV5-1 to TRBJ1-2; possibly TRBD1 for D (6 bases). The CDR3 region has the DNA TGCGCCAGCAGCGGAACAGGGTTTAACTATGGCTACACCTTC. Encoded protein: CASSGTGFNYGYTF.